The 21 T cell receptor beta chains presented below share a single source sample, sequenced in a study of CD8+ T cells in alopecia areata. Investigators isolated RNA and reverse transcribed it into cDNA to act as the sequencing template. Sequencing was performed with immunoSEQ multiplex PCR; in TCRdb, only in-frame clones are kept and a portion is missing. The profile shows tens of thousands of clones, about two thirds of them singletons. Treatment noted: oral pan-JAK inhibitor, 5-10 mg twice daily. The starting material was CD8+ T cells sorted from blood, obtained at week 44, from a patient treated with tofacitinib. The receptors stem from a human donor with alopecia areata.

V and J are TRBV6-6 and TRBJ1-2; D perhaps matches TRBD1 (5 bases). The CDR3 has 14 amino acids. V was shortened by 0 bases and J by 8 bases, with 13 bases between the two germline ends. CDR1 and CDR2 (germline): MNHNY, SVGAGI (reference sequence). The CDR3 sequence is CASSYSIGGVGYTF. Written as DNA, the CDR3 is TGTGCCAGCAGTTACTCGATTGGAGGGGTCGGCTACACCTTC.

The chain employs TRBV9 and TRBJ1-1; D ambiguous. Deletions cut 4 bases from V and 6 bases from J, with 10 bases between. The CDR3 runs to 12 residues. Per germline, CDR1 SGDLS and CDR2 YYNGEE. CDR3 nucleotides: TGTGCCAGCAGCCTTACCAGCGCTGAAGCTTTCTTT. Amino acid sequence: CASSLTSAEAFF. The variable domain in full, completed from reference TRBV9 and TRBJ1-1, reads DSGVTQTPKHLITATGQRVTLRCSPRSGDLSVYWYQQSLDQGLQFLIQYYNGEERAKGNILERFSAQQFPDLHSELNLSSLELGDSALYFCASSLTSAEAFFGQGTRLTVV.

This chain joins TRBV6-1 and TRBJ2-1; either TRBD1 or TRBD2 may supply D (5 bases each). The CDR3 has 12 residues. From germline, CDR1 is MNHNS and CDR2 SASEGT. The V and J ends lost 1 base and 7 bases respectively, with 5 bases between them. CDR3 in DNA: TGTGCCAGCAGTGAAGGGGGGAATGAGCAGTTCTTC. Translation: CASSEGGNEQFF.

This clone was observed a single time. V usage is TRBV10-2 and J usage is TRBJ2-1, with TRBD1 identical over 7 bases. Looked up from germline, CDR1 is WSHSY and CDR2 is SAAADI. This CDR3 has 13 amino acids. With 7 bases clipped from V and 6 bases from J, the junction kept 6 bases outside the gene matches. The CDR3: CASTRGRINEQFF. In DNA form, the CDR3 reads TGCGCCAGCACAAGGGGGCGCATCAATGAGCAGTTCTTC.

The chain joins TRBV7-9 to TRBJ1-1, with unresolved D. This CDR3 region has 13 residues. V was trimmed by 7 bases and J by 1 base, leaving 10 bases between them. From germline, CDR1 is SEHNR and CDR2 FQNEAQ (reference sequence). CDR3 sequence reads: CASTPAGNTEAFF. Written as DNA, the CDR3 is TGTGCCAGCACCCCAGCGGGGAACACTGAAGCTTTCTTT.

For the CDR3, the DNA is TGTGCCAGCCATGGGACAGGGAGCCCCTACGAGCAGTACTTC. It translates to CASHGTGSPYEQYF. The rearrangement uses TRBV28 and TRBJ2-7, with 9 bases lining up with TRBD1. The CDR3 is made up of 14 amino acids. The V and J ends lost 8 bases and 2 bases, in that order; junction bases with no gene match: 7. Germline V gene data show CDR1 as MDHEN and CDR2 as SYDVKM.

Only one count was recorded for this clone. The chain links TRBV28 to TRBJ2-7; the D call may be TRBD1 or TRBD2 (5 bases each). The germline V gene has CDR1 MDHEN and CDR2 SYDVKM. Trimming shortened V by 4 bases and J by 10 bases, and 17 bases separated the two germline ends. This CDR3 has 13 residues. The CDR3 DNA reads TGTGCCAGCAGTTCCACACCCGGGACGGCACAGTACTTC. It yields the protein CASSSTPGTAQYF.

A remark on this clone: This specimen includes other DNA sequences encoding the same CDR3. The chain carries TRBV19 and TRBJ2-7, with 13 bases aligning to TRBD2. Trimming at V came to 4 bases and at J to 2 bases, leaving 2 bases not matched to a gene. The CDR3 covers 15 residues. Germline V CDR1 and CDR2: LNHDA, SQIVND (reference sequence). In DNA, the CDR3 is TGTGCCAGTAGTAGCACTAGCGGGGGGGCCTACGAGCAGTACTTC. Residues: CASSSTSGGAYEQYF.

V usage is TRBV2 and J usage is TRBJ2-2; perhaps TRBD1 as D (6 bases). The CDR3 is made up of 16 amino acids. V was trimmed by 10 bases and J by 3 bases, leaving 21 bases between them. Looked up from germline, CDR1 is SNHLY and CDR2 is FYNNEI. The CDR3 nucleotides read TGTGCCACCGAGCCGCTTAAGACAGGAGACACCGGGGAGCTGTTTTTT. The encoded protein is CATEPLKTGDTGELFF.

This clone was seen a handful of times. The V gene is TRBV15, the J gene TRBJ1-1, with D possibly matching TRBD1 (5 bases). CDR1 is LNHNV and CDR2 is YYDKDF in the germline V gene (reference sequence). The V end was cut by 1 base, the J end by 6 bases, with 15 bases between. The CDR3 runs to 15 residues. The CDR3 DNA is TGTGCCACCAGCAGAGTTCGAGGGGAGTTACCTGAAGCTTTCTTT. Its translation: CATSRVRGELPEAFF. Filled out from reference TRBV15 and TRBJ1-1, the complete variable domain reads DAMVIQNPRYQVTQFGKPVTLSCSQTLNHNVMYWYQQKSSQAPKLLFHYYDKDFNNEADTPDNFQSRRPNTSFCFLDIRSPGLGDTAMYLCATSRVRGELPEAFFGQGTRLTVV.

Comments on this clone: The sample has other DNA sequences that encode this CDR3 too. V and J are TRBV7-9 and TRBJ2-1, with D possibly being TRBD1 or TRBD2 (5 bases each). V dropped 1 base and J dropped 8 bases, with 6 bases sitting between them. CDR3 length: 12 amino acids. Germline V gives CDR1 SEHNR, CDR2 FQNEAQ (reference sequence). The CDR3 region has the DNA TGTGCCAGCAGCTTAGGAGGGGATGAGCAGTTCTTC. Translating it yields CASSLGGDEQFF. Filled out from reference TRBV7-9 and TRBJ2-1, the complete variable domain reads DTGVSQNPRHKITKRGQNVTFRCDPISEHNRLYWYRQTLGQGPEFLTYFQNEAQLEKSRLLSDRFSAERPKGSFSTLEIQRTEQGDSAMYLCASSLGGDEQFFGPGTRLTVL.

The gene calls are TRBV7-8 and TRBJ1-6; D unclear. V lost 5 bases, J lost 9 bases, and 14 bases lay in between. The CDR3 is 14 amino acids. Germline V lookup: CDR1 SGHVS, CDR2 FQNEAQ. The CDR3 is CASSPSGAGSPLHF. DNA of the CDR3: TGTGCCAGCAGCCCGTCGGGCGCTGGTTCACCCCTCCACTTT.

V and J are TRBV30 and TRBJ1-2; D gene unclear. The germline V gene encodes CDR1 GTSNPN and CDR2 SVGIG (reference sequence). V lost 0 bases to trimming and J lost 0 bases, with 11 bases between them. This CDR3 has 15 residues. CDR3: CAWSVDHGTNYGYTF. As DNA, the CDR3 is TGTGCCTGGAGTGTGGATCACGGTACTAACTATGGCTACACCTTC.

The rearrangement uses TRBV30 and TRBJ2-5; TRBD2 agrees at 11 bases. Unmatched junction bases numbered 13, after V lost 2 bases and J lost 5 bases. The length of the CDR3 is 17 residues. The germline gives CDR1 GTSNPN, CDR2 SVGIG (reference sequence). This CDR3 reads CAWSMRLAGIFGETQYF. The CDR3 nucleotides read TGTGCCTGGAGTATGAGACTAGCGGGGATTTTTGGGGAGACCCAGTACTTC.

This clone was recorded many times. Other DNA sequences within the sample encode an identical CDR3. The J gene is TRBJ2-1, the V gene TRBV6-4, with D possibly being TRBD1 or TRBD2 (5 bases each). The CDR3 runs to 14 residues. Germline CDR1 and CDR2: MRHNA and SNTAGT. V was pared by 5 bases and J by 6 bases, with 14 bases between. CDR3 sequence: CASSYVGDPNEQFF. The DNA for the CDR3 is TGTGCCAGCAGTTATGTGGGGGATCCCAATGAGCAGTTCTTC.

The CDR3 reads CASSFPQGLGGEQYF. The CDR3 DNA is TGTGCCAGCAGCTTCCCACAGGGGTTGGGAGGCGAGCAGTACTTC. The V call is TRBV7-9, the J call TRBJ2-7, with D possibly being TRBD1 (7 bases). The CDR3 spans 15 residues. V was pared by 3 bases and J by 6 bases, with 18 bases between. CDR1 is SEHNR and CDR2 is FQNEAQ in the germline V gene (reference sequence).

The chain joins TRBV4-3 to TRBJ1-1; D perhaps matches TRBD1 (6 bases). The germline V and J ends were trimmed by 1 base and 1 base, with 13 bases remaining between them. CDR3 length: 16 residues. From germline, CDR1 is LGHNA and CDR2 YSLEER. The CDR3 loop reads CASSQGSAGANTEAFF. For the CDR3, the DNA is TGCGCCAGCAGCCAAGGATCCGCAGGGGCGAACACTGAAGCTTTCTTT.

The chain has TRBV27 and TRBJ2-7; 10 nucleotides line up with TRBD1. The CDR3 contains 14 residues. V shed 4 bases, J shed 3 bases, and the junction held 3 bases outside the gene matches. Germline V CDR1 and CDR2: MNHEY, SMNVEV (reference sequence). The CDR3 region is CASSWDRGGYEQYF. Here the CDR3 DNA reads TGTGCCAGCAGTTGGGACAGGGGCGGCTACGAGCAGTACTTC.

The V call is TRBV10-3, the J call TRBJ2-7; D unresolved. The CDR3 sequence is 13 residues long. Trimming stripped 6 bases from V and 5 bases from J, with 14 bases between. CDR1 is ENHRY and CDR2 is SYGVKD in the germline V gene. The CDR3, as DNA: TGTGCCATCAGAAACCCACCTAGGGACGAGCAGTACTTC. It yields the protein CAIRNPPRDEQYF.

The V gene is TRBV15, the J gene TRBJ1-5, with D possibly TRBD1 on 5 matching bases. Between the trimmed V and J ends, which lost 0 bases and 1 base, there was a span of 10 bases. Germline V gives CDR1 LNHNV, CDR2 YYDKDF (reference sequence). This CDR3 has 16 amino acids. CDR3 region: CATSRDPGASNQPQHF. The DNA for the CDR3 is TGTGCCACCAGCAGAGATCCCGGGGCGAGCAATCAGCCCCAGCATTTT. Looking up the rest from reference TRBV15 and TRBJ1-5 gives the full variable domain: DAMVIQNPRYQVTQFGKPVTLSCSQTLNHNVMYWYQQKSSQAPKLLFHYYDKDFNNEADTPDNFQSRRPNTSFCFLDIRSPGLGDTAMYLCATSRDPGASNQPQHFGDGTRLSIL.

The gene calls are TRBV27 and TRBJ1-1; D is perhaps TRBD1 (6 bases). Trimming took off 5 bases at V and 3 bases at J, with 13 bases between the two ends. This CDR3 region has 14 residues. Germline CDR1 is MNHEY and CDR2 is SMNVEV (reference sequence). Here the CDR3 DNA reads TGTGCCAGCAGTCCGGACAGTGATTACACTGAAGCTTTCTTT. This gives the protein CASSPDSDYTEAFF.